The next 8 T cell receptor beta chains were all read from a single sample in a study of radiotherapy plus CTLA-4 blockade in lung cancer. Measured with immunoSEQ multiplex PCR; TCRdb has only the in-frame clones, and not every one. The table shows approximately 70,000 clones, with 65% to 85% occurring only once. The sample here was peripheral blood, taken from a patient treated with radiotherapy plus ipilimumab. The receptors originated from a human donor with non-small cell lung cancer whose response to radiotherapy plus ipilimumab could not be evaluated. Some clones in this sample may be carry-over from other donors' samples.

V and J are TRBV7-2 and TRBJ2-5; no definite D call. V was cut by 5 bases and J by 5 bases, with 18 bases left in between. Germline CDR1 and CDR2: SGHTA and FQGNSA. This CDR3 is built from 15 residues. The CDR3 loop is CASSLNYSPTETQYF. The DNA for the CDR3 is TGTGCCAGCAGCCTTAATTACAGCCCTACTGAGACCCAGTACTTC.

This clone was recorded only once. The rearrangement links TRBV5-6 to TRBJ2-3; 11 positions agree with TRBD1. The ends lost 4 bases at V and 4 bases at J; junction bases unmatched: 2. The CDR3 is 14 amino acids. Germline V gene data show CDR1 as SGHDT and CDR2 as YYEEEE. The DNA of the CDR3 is TGTGCCAGCAGCCGGACAGGGGGCCCAGATACGCAGTATTTT. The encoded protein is CASSRTGGPDTQYF. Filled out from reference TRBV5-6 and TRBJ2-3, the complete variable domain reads DAGVTQSPTHLIKTRGQQVTLRCSPKSGHDTVSWYQQALGQGPQFIFQYYEEEERQRGNFPDRFSGHQFPNYSSELNVNALLLGDSALYLCASSRTGGPDTQYFGPGTRLTVL.

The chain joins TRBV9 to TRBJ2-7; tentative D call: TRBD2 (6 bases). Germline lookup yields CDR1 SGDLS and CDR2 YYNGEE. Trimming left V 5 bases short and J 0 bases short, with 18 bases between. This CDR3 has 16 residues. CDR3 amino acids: CASRVPGTQSSYEQYF. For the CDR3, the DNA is TGTGCCAGCAGAGTCCCCGGGACTCAGAGCTCCTACGAGCAGTACTTC.

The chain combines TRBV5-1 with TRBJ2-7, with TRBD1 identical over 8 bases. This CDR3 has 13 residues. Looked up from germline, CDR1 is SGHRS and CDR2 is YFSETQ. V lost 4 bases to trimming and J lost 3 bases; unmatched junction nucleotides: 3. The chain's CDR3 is CASSSTGGYEQYF. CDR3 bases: TGCGCCAGCAGCAGTACAGGGGGCTACGAGCAGTACTTC. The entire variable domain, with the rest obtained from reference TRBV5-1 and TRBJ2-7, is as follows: KAGVTQTPRYLIKTRGQQVTLSCSPISGHRSVSWYQQTPGQGLQFLFEYFSETQRNKGNFPGRFSGRQFSNSRSEMNVSTLELGDSALYLCASSSTGGYEQYFGPGTRLTVT.

The CDR3 region has the DNA TGCGCCAGCAGCCAAGATAGGGGGACACCCTACGAGCAGTACTTC. This codes for CASSQDRGTPYEQYF. The chain couples TRBV4-3 to TRBJ2-5, with TRBD1 as a possible D gene (6 bases). The J call is in doubt because the DNA end fits TRBJ2-7 better. CDR3 length: 15 residues. The germline CDR1 and CDR2 sequences are LGHNA and YSLEER.

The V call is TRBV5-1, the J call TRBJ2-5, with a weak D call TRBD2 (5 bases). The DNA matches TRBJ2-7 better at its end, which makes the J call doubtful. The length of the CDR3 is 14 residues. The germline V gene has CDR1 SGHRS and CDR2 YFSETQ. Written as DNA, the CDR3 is TGCGCCAGCAGCCTCCCCACTACTAGCTACGAGCAGTACTTC. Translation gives CASSLPTTSYEQYF.

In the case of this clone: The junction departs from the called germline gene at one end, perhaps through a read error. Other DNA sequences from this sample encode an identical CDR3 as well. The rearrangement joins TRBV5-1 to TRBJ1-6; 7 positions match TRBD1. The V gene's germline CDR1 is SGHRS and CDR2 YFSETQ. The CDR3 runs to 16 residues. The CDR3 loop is CASSLGGQVLNSPLHF. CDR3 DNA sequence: TGCGCCAGCAGCTTGGGTGGACAGGTTCTAAATTCCCCCCTCCACTTT.

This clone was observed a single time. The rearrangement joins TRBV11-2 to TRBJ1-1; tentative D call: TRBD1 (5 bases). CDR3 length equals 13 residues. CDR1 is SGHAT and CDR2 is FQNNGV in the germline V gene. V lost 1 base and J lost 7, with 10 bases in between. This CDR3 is CASSLVSGIEAFF. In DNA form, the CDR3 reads TGTGCCAGCAGCTTAGTTTCAGGGATTGAAGCTTTCTTT.